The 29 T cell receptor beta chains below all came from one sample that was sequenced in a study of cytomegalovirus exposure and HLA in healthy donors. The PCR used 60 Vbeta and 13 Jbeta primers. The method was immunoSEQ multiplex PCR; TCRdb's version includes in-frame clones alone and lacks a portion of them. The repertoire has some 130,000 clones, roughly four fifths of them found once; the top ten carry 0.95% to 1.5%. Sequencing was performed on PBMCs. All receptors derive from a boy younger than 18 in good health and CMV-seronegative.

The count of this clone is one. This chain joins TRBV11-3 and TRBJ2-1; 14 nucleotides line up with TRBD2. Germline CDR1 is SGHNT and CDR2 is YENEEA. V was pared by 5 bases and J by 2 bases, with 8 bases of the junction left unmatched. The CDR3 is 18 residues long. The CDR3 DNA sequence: TGTGCCAGCAGCCCAGGGGGACTAGCGGGAGTAGCCTACAATGAGCAGTTCTTC. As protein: CASSPGGLAGVAYNEQFF.

CDR3 sequence: CASSLASRQETQYF. The DNA of the CDR3 is TGTGCCAGCAGCTTAGCAAGTCGGCAAGAGACCCAGTACTTC. The rearrangement joins TRBV7-8 to TRBJ2-5; D unclear. V lost 0 bases to trimming and J lost 2 bases, with 7 bases between them. The CDR3 loop spans 14 amino acids. Germline V gene lookup returns CDR1 SGHVS and CDR2 FQNEAQ.

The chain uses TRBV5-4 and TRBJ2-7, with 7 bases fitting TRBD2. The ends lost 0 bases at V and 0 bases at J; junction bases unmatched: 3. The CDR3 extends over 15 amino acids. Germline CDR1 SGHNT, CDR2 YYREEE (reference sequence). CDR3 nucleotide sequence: TGTGCCAGCAGCTTGGTCCCGGGGGGCTCCTACGAGCAGTACTTC. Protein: CASSLVPGGSYEQYF.

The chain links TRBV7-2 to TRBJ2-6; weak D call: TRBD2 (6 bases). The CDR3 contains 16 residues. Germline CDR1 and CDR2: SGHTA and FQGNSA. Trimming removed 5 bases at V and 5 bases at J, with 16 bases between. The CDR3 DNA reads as TGTGCCAGCAGCCCGGGACTGCCGATGAGGGCCAACGTCCTGACTTTC. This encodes CASSPGLPMRANVLTF.

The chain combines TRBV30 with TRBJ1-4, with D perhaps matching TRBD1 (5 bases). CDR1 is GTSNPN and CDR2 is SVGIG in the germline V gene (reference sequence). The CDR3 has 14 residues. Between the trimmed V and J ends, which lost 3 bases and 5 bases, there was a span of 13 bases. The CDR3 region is CAWSAGTSNEKLFF. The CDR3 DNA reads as TGTGCCTGGAGCGCCGGGACTTCCAATGAAAAACTGTTTTTT.

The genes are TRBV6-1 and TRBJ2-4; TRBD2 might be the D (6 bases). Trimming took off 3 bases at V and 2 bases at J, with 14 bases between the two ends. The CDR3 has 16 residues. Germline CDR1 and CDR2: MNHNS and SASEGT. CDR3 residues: CASSEMHSGSKNIQYF. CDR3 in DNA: TGTGCCAGCAGTGAGATGCATAGCGGCTCCAAAAACATTCAGTACTTC.

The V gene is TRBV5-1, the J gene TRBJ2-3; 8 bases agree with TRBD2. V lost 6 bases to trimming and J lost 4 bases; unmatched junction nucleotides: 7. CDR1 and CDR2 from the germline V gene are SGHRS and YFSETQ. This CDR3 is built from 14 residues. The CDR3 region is CASKALAGSDTQYF. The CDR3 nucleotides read TGCGCCAGCAAGGCCTTAGCGGGATCAGATACGCAGTATTTT.

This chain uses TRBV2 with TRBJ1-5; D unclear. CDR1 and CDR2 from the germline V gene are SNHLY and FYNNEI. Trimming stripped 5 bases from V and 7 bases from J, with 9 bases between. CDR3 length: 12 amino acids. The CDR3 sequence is CASSILGQPQHF. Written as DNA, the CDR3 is TGTGCCAGCAGTATACTAGGGCAGCCCCAGCATTTT.

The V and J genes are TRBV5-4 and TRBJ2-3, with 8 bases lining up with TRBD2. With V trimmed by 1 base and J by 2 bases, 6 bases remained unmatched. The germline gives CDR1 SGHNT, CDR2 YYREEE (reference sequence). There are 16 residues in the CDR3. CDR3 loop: CASSLWPGGHTDTQYF. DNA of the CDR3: TGTGCCAGCAGCTTGTGGCCGGGGGGGCACACAGATACGCAGTATTTT.

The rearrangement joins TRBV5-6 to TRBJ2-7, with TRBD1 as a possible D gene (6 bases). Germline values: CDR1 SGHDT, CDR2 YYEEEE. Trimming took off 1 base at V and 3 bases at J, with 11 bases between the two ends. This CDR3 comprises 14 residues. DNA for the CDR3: TGTGCCAGCAGCTTGATCCAGGGGAACTACGAGCAGTACTTC. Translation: CASSLIQGNYEQYF.

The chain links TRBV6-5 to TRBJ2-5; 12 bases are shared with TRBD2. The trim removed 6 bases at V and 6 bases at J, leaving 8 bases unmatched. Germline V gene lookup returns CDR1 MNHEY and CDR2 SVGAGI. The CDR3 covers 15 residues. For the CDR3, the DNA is TGTGCCAGCAGGCCTCTAGCGGGAGGGCCTCAGACCCAGTACTTC. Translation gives CASRPLAGGPQTQYF.

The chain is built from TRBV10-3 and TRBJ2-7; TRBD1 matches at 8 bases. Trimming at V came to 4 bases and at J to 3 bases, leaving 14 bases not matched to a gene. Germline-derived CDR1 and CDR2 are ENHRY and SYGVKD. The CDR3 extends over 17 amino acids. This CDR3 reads CAISGGAPGQEIYEQYF. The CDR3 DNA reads TGTGCCATCAGTGGAGGGGCGCCGGGACAGGAGATCTACGAGCAGTACTTC.

The CDR3 DNA sequence: TGTGCCAGCAGCTCACGGGACAGGGGCTACGAGCAGTACTTC. Residues: CASSSRDRGYEQYF. The chain combines TRBV13 with TRBJ2-7; 10 bases are shared with TRBD1. With V trimmed by 4 bases and J by 3 bases, 3 bases remained unmatched. Germline V gene lookup returns CDR1 PRHDT and CDR2 FYEKMQ (reference sequence). The CDR3 is 14 residues long.

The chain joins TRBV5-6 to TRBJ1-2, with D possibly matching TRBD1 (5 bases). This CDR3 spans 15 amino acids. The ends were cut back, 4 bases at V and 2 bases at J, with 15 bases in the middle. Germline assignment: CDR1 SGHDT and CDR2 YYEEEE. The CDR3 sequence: CASSVGRGWNYGYTF. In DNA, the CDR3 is TGTGCCAGCAGCGTCGGACGGGGGTGGAACTATGGCTACACCTTC. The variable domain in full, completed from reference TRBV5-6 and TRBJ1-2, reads DAGVTQSPTHLIKTRGQQVTLRCSPKSGHDTVSWYQQALGQGPQFIFQYYEEEERQRGNFPDRFSGHQFPNYSSELNVNALLLGDSALYLCASSVGRGWNYGYTFGSGTRLTVV.

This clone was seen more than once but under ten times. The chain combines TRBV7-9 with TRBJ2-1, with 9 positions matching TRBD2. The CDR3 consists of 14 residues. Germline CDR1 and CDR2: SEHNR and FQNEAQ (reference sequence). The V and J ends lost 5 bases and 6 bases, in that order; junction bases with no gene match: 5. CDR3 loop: CASSLGGLANEQFF. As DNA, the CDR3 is TGTGCCAGCAGCCTTGGGGGACTAGCCAATGAGCAGTTCTTC.

CDR3 sequence (DNA): TGTGCCGGGGGGGAAACGGGAGTGAGGAATACGCAGTATTTT. It specifies CAGGETGVRNTQYF. The chain recombines TRBV30 with TRBJ2-3; the match to TRBD2 covers 7 bases. This CDR3 contains 14 residues. V lost 8 bases to trimming and J lost 7 bases; unmatched junction nucleotides: 15. CDR1 GTSNPN and CDR2 SVGIG come from the germline V gene (reference sequence).

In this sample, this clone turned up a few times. For the CDR3, the DNA is TGTGCCAGCAGCCTGGACAGGGGTTACGAGCAGTACTTC. Protein product: CASSLDRGYEQYF. The chain combines TRBV2 with TRBJ2-7, with 9 bases that match TRBD1. From germline, CDR1 is SNHLY and CDR2 FYNNEI. The CDR3 extends over 13 amino acids. Trimming at V came to 6 bases and at J to 4 bases, leaving 4 bases not matched to a gene. The full variable domain, its missing parts supplied by reference TRBV2 and TRBJ2-7, is EPEVTQTPSHQVTQMGQEVILRCVPISNHLYFYWYRQILGQKVEFLVSFYNNEISEKSEIFDDQFSVERPDGSNFTLKIRSTKLEDSAMYFCASSLDRGYEQYFGPGTRLTVT.

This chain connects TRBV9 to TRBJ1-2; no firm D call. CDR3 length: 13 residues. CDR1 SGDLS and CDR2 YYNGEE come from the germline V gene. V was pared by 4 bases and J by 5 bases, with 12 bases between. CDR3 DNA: TGTGCCAGCAGCCTACCGGGTCATTATGGCTACACCTTC. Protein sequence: CASSLPGHYGYTF.

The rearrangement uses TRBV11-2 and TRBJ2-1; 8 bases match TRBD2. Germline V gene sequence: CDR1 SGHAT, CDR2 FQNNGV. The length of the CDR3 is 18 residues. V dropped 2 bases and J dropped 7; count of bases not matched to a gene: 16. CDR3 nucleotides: TGTGCCAGCAGCTTAAGACCCCCGCTAGCGGGTGGGGTTAATGAGCAGTTCTTC. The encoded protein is CASSLRPPLAGGVNEQFF.

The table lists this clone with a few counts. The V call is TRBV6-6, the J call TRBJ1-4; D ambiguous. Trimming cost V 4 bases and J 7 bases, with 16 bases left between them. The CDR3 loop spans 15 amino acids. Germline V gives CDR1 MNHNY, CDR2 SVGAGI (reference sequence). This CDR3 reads CASSSRLRMVEKLFF. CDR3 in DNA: TGTGCCAGCAGTTCCCGTCTGAGGATGGTTGAAAAACTGTTTTTT.

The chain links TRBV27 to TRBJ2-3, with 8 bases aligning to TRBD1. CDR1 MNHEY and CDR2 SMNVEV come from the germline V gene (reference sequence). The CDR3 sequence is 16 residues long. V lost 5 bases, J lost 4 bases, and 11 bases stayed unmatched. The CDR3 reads CASSQGQGRGADTQYF. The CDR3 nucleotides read TGTGCCAGCAGTCAAGGACAGGGAAGAGGCGCAGATACGCAGTATTTT.

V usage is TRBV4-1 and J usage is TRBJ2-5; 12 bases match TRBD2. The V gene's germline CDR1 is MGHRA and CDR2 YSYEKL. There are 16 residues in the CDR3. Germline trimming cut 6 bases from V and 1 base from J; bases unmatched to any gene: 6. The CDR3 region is CASSLGLAGLQETQYF. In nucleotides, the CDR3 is TGCGCCAGCAGTCTGGGACTAGCGGGTCTCCAAGAGACCCAGTACTTC.

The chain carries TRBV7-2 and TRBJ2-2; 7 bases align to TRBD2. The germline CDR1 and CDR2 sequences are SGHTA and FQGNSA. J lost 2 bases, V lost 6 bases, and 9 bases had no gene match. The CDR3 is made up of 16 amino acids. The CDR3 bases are TGTGCCAGCAGGGCTGCGGGAGACCAAAACACCGGGGAGCTGTTTTTT. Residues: CASRAAGDQNTGELFF.

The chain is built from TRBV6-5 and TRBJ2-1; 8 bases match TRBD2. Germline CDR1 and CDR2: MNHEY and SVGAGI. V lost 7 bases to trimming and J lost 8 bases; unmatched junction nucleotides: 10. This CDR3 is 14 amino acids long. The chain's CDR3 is CASTPSGLTDEQFF. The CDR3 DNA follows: TGTGCCAGCACCCCTAGCGGGTTAACCGATGAGCAGTTCTTC.

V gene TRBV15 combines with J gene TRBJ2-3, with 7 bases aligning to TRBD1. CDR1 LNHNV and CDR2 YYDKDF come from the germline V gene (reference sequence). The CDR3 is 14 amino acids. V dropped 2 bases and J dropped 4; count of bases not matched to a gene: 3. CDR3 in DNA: TGTGCCACCAGCAGACGACAGGGACCAGATACGCAGTATTTT. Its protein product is CATSRRQGPDTQYF.

The CDR3 protein is CASSLDLASNTGELFF. The CDR3 bases are TGTGCCAGCAGCTTGGATTTAGCGTCGAACACCGGGGAGCTGTTTTTT. The J gene is TRBJ2-2, the V gene TRBV7-2, with a possible D match to TRBD2 (5 bases). The CDR3 runs 16 residues. The V gene's germline CDR1 is SGHTA and CDR2 FQGNSA. The ends were cut back, 3 bases at V and 0 bases at J, with 11 bases in the middle.

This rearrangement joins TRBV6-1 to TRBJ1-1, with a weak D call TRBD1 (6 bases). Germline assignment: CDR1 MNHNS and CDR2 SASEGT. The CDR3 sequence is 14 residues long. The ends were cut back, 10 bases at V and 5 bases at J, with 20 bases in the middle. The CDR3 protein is CATQQRGGGTEAFF. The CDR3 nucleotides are TGTGCCACACAACAAAGGGGGGGAGGGACTGAAGCTTTCTTT.

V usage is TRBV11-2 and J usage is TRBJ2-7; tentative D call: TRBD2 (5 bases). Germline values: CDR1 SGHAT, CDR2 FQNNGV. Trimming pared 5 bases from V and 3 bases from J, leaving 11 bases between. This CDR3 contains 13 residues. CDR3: CASSREAVYEQYF. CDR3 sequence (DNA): TGTGCCAGCAGCCGGGAAGCGGTCTACGAGCAGTACTTC.

CDR3 residues: CAWTDRGYEQYF. The DNA for the CDR3 is TGTGCCTGGACTGACAGGGGGTACGAGCAGTACTTC. The V gene is TRBV30, the J gene TRBJ2-7; 9 bases align to TRBD1. This CDR3 comprises 12 residues. V was clipped by 4 bases and J by 4 bases; unmatched bases: 2. Germline CDR1 and CDR2: GTSNPN and SVGIG (reference sequence).